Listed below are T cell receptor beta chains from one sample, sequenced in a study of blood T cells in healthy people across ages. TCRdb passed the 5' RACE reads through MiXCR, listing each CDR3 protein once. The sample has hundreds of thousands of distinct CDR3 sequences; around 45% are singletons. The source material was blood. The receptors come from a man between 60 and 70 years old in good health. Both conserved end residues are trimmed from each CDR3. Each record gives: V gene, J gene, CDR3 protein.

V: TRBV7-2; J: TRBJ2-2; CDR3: ASGGSGTGELF
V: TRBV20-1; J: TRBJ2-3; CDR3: SARSRDTDTQY
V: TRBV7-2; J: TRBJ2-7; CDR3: ASALFSRGAYEQY
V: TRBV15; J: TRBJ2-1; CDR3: ATSRGRLGGQEQF
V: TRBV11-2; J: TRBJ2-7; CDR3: ASSLGFRTESYEQY
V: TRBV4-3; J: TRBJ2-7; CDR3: ASSPRMSSSSYEQY
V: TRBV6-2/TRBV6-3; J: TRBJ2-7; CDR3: ASRDTPYEQY
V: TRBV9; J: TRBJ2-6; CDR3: ASSPPGTSISGANVLT
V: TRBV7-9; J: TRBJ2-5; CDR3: ASKGSTGLWETQY
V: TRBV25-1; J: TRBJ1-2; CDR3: ASSGAGLAFSYGHT
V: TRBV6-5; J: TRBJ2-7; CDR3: ASSYSDLGSYEQY
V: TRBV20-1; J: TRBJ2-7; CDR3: SARDRGREWYEQY
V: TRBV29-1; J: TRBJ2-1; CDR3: SVPVGSSYNEQF
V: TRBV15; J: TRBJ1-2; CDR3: ATSHSGEGVYGYT
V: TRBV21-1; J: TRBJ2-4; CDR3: AKSTGSSYGQY
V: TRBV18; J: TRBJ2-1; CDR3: ASSPYLADEQF
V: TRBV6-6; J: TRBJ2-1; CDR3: ASSMRSLSSYNEQF
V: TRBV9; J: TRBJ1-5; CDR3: ASKVCVFSNQPQH
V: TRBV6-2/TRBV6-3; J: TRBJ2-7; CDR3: ASSSLGVHEQY
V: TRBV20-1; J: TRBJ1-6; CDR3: SARVGQVNSPLH
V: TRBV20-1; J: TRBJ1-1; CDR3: SARLGRAF
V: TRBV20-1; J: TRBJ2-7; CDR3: SARDRSGGRTYEQY
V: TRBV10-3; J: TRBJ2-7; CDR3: AISRDRDYEQY
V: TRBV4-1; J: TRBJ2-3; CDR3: ASSIRLARITDTQY
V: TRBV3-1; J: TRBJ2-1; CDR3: ASSQVNGGEQF
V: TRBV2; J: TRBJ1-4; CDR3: ASSEGVQKLF
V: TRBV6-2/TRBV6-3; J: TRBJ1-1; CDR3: ASSYPTGGLMNTEAF
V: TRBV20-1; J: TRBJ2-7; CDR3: SARAGTGNYEQY
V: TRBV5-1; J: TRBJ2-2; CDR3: ASSLLGETGELF